This T cell receptor beta chain was identified during a study of blood T cell repertoires in COVID-19. Study information: PBMCs, B-cell-depleted T cells, or T cells were the source of the cDNA or gDNA that made up the material.

With V trimmed by 4 bases and J by 6 bases, 5 bases remained unmatched. The germline V gene encodes CDR1 ENHRY and CDR2 SYGVKD. This CDR3 contains 13 residues. Produced via immunoSEQ multiplex PCR; TCRdb's table is partial and in-frame only. The sample records 200,000 to 250,000 clones, around 88% being singletons. The study drew participants aged about 18 to 95 years from approximately 25 US areas. This sequence was found in a woman in her twenties or thirties who had been exposed to COVID-19. The sequencing input was PBMCs or T cells enriched from blood (not recorded which). This chain connects TRBV10-3 to TRBJ2-7, with TRBD2 matching 8 bases. CDR3: CAISGVAGGEQYF. The CDR3 nucleotides read TGTGCCATCAGTGGAGTGGCGGGGGGCGAGCAGTACTTC.